Each of the 5 T cell receptor beta chains below was sequenced from the same sample in a study of blood T cell repertoires in COVID-19. The repertoire was sequenced with immunoSEQ multiplex PCR; TCRdb's copy has only in-frame clones and lacks some. The sample lists roughly 200,000 clones, 70% to 80% seen once, with roughly 8.7% in the top ten. The material sequenced was peripheral blood. Source of these receptors: a woman aged 45 to 65 with active or convalescent COVID-19.

This chain uses TRBV4-3 with TRBJ1-2; D is uncertain. The CDR3 has 15 residues. Germline V gene lookup returns CDR1 LGHNA and CDR2 YSLEER. V lost 3 bases and J 2 bases, leaving 13 bases between the germline ends. CDR3 sequence (DNA): TGCGCCAGCAGCCACCAGCCCGGGAAAAACTATGGCTACACCTTC. Its protein product is CASSHQPGKNYGYTF.

The gene calls are TRBV21-1 and TRBJ2-6; the D call in the table, TRBD2, was not verified against the DNA. TRBV21-1 is recorded as a pseudogene. This CDR3 spans 20 amino acids. CDR3 residues: CASRYHKTTSAVSGANVLTF. Here the CDR3 DNA reads TGTGCCAGCAGATACCATAAAACGACTAGCGCGGTCTCTGGGGCCAACGTCCTGACTTTC.

The V and J genes are TRBV7-2 and TRBJ1-6; D is perhaps TRBD1 (5 bases). This CDR3 is 14 amino acids long. The V and J ends lost 5 bases and 9 bases respectively, with 14 bases between them. CDR1 and CDR2 from the germline V gene are SGHTA and FQGNSA. The CDR3 nucleotides are TGTGCCAGCAGCCGTGGGGGGGAGGCTTCACCCCTCCACTTT. It yields the protein CASSRGGEASPLHF.

The chain recombines TRBV12-5 with TRBJ2-3, with 8 positions matching TRBD2. The CDR3 extends over 14 amino acids. V dropped 5 bases and J dropped 3; count of bases not matched to a gene: 4. Germline values: CDR1 LGHNT, CDR2 FRNRAP. CDR3 coding DNA: TGTGCTAGTGGTCTTGGACTAGCAACAGATACGCAGTATTTT. This sequence encodes CASGLGLATDTQYF.

The chain employs TRBV29-1 and TRBJ2-5; D call uncertain. The CDR3 has 15 amino acids. Trimming removed 6 bases from V and 6 bases from J, with 23 bases in between. CDR1 is SQVTM, CDR2 ANQGSEA, per germline. CDR3 residues: CSVPPPSDFPKTQYF. The CDR3 coding sequence is TGCAGCGTCCCCCCGCCGAGCGACTTCCCCAAGACCCAGTACTTC.